This passage covers 31 T cell receptor beta chains from one sample sequenced in a study of cytomegalovirus exposure and HLA in healthy donors. With 60 Vbeta and 13 Jbeta primers, the PCR was carried out. Only in-frame clones appear in the TCRdb table, and some are missing; sequencing was by immunoSEQ multiplex PCR. The sample lists some 65,000 clones; around 80% were seen once. Sequencing was performed on PBMCs. The receptors were sampled from a woman between 40 and 50 years old in good health and CMV-seropositive.

This clone was seen a few times. The chain joins TRBV29-1 to TRBJ1-2; weak D call: TRBD1 (5 bases). The CDR3 runs to 12 residues. Germline V CDR1 and CDR2: SQVTM, ANQGSEA. Trimming took off 4 bases at V and 4 bases at J, with 10 bases between the two ends. CDR3 DNA sequence: TGCAGCGTTGCAGACAGTCCCTATGGCTACACCTTC. Translation: CSVADSPYGYTF.

Written as DNA, the CDR3 is TGTGCCAGCAGTACCCCCGGAGCGGGGGGGAGAGACATTCAGTACTTC. Its protein is CASSTPGAGGRDIQYF. The gene calls are TRBV2 and TRBJ2-4; 10 nucleotides match TRBD2. Trimming at V came to 5 bases and at J to 8 bases, leaving 12 bases not matched to a gene. The CDR3 has 16 amino acids. The germline CDR1 and CDR2 sequences are SNHLY and FYNNEI.

This chain joins TRBV7-6 and TRBJ2-3, with 7 bases that match TRBD2. Germline CDR1 is SGHVS and CDR2 is FNYEAQ. Trimming removed 6 bases from V and 0 bases from J; junction bases left unmatched: 9. This CDR3 comprises 16 residues. CDR3 protein: CASRFLAEASTDTQYF. CDR3 in DNA: TGTGCCAGCAGGTTTCTAGCGGAGGCTAGCACAGATACGCAGTATTTT.

The genes are TRBV4-3 and TRBJ2-5; D perhaps matches TRBD1 (7 bases). The ends were cut back, 1 base at V and 4 bases at J, with 16 bases in the middle. The CDR3 is made up of 16 amino acids. The germline V gene has CDR1 LGHNA and CDR2 YSLEER. The CDR3 nucleotides are TGCGCCAGCAGCCAAGGTGGAGGGGGCAGGGGAGAGACCCAGTACTTC. Translation: CASSQGGGGRGETQYF.

CDR3 region: CASSVAGSTDTQYF. The CDR3, as DNA: TGTGCCAGCAGCGTAGCCGGTAGCACAGATACGCAGTATTTT. The V call is TRBV9, the J call TRBJ2-3, with D uncertain. Germline V CDR1 and CDR2: SGDLS, YYNGEE. V lost 0 bases and J lost 0, with 5 bases in between. This CDR3 spans 14 amino acids.

V gene TRBV28 combines with J gene TRBJ1-2; tentatively, D is TRBD1 (6 bases). The CDR3 runs to 16 residues. Germline V gene data show CDR1 as MDHEN and CDR2 as SYDVKM. Between the trimmed V and J ends, which lost 7 bases and 4 bases, there was a span of 22 bases. The CDR3 reads CASTLGGVGRGYGYTF. CDR3 sequence (DNA): TGTGCCAGCACCCTAGGGGGGGTGGGTAGAGGCTATGGCTACACCTTC.

The chain recombines TRBV9 with TRBJ1-4; 11 nucleotides align to TRBD1. Germline assignment: CDR1 SGDLS and CDR2 YYNGEE. This CDR3 region has 15 residues. J gave up 6 bases and V 4 bases, and 5 bases lay outside the gene matches. This CDR3 reads CASSSGTGGDEKLFF. In DNA, the CDR3 is TGTGCCAGCAGCTCCGGGACAGGGGGGGATGAAAAACTGTTTTTT.

V and J are TRBV7-7 and TRBJ2-7; 8 nucleotides line up with TRBD1. Germline V gives CDR1 SSHAT, CDR2 FNYEAQ (reference sequence). With V trimmed by 5 bases and J by 5 bases, 5 bases remained unmatched. This CDR3 is 13 amino acids long. Here the CDR3 reads CASSMDRVHEQYF. The CDR3 bases are TGTGCCAGCAGCATGGACAGGGTCCACGAGCAGTACTTC.

A few counts support this clone. The rearrangement uses TRBV30 and TRBJ2-7, with no clear D. This CDR3 contains 12 residues. Germline V lookup: CDR1 GTSNPN, CDR2 SVGIG (reference sequence). With 1 base removed from V and 5 bases from J, the gap between germline ends came to 9 bases. CDR3 sequence (DNA): TGTGCCTGGAGTGGAGGTCCACACGAGCAGTACTTC. Amino acid sequence: CAWSGGPHEQYF.

This sequence joins TRBV11-2 and TRBJ1-2, with 8 positions matching TRBD1. Per the germline V gene, CDR1 is SGHAT and CDR2 is FQNNGV. The CDR3 consists of 15 residues. Trimming removed 5 bases from V and 5 bases from J; junction bases left unmatched: 10. CDR3 loop: CASSPSTGGLYGYTF. The CDR3, as DNA: TGTGCCAGCAGCCCGTCCACAGGGGGTTTATATGGCTACACCTTC.

The chain recombines TRBV6-1 with TRBJ2-3; 8 positions agree with TRBD2. Trimming took 4 bases from V and 5 from J; bases not matched to a gene: 5. CDR3 size: 14 residues. The germline V gene has CDR1 MNHNS and CDR2 SASEGT. In DNA, the CDR3 is TGTGCCAGCAGTGGACGGGGGGGGGAAGATACGCAGTATTTT. Encoded protein: CASSGRGGEDTQYF.

This clone was detected only once. The genes are TRBV7-7 and TRBJ2-3; TRBD1 matches at 7 bases. The CDR3 has 15 amino acids. Germline V lookup: CDR1 SSHAT, CDR2 FNYEAQ (reference sequence). Unmatched junction bases numbered 5, after V lost 5 bases and J lost 0 bases. The CDR3 protein is CASSPGQASTDTQYF. The CDR3 DNA reads TGTGCCAGCAGCCCAGGACAGGCTAGCACAGATACGCAGTATTTT.

The chain uses TRBV7-9 and TRBJ2-7; weak D call: TRBD2 (5 bases). V lost 1 base, J lost 0 bases, and 7 bases lay in between. The V gene's germline CDR1 is SEHNR and CDR2 FQNEAQ (reference sequence). The CDR3 totals 14 residues. In nucleotides, the CDR3 is TGTGCCAGCAGCTTAGTAGGGAGCTCCTACGAGCAGTACTTC. Its translation is CASSLVGSSYEQYF. Full variable domain (missing parts from reference TRBV7-9 and TRBJ2-7): DTGVSQNPRHKITKRGQNVTFRCDPISEHNRLYWYRQTLGQGPEFLTYFQNEAQLEKSRLLSDRFSAERPKGSFSTLEIQRTEQGDSAMYLCASSLVGSSYEQYFGPGTRLTVT.

The genes are TRBV20-1 and TRBJ2-5; D remains unclear. Near its end, the DNA agrees better with TRBJ2-7, so the J call may be wrong. The length of the CDR3 is 11 residues. Germline values: CDR1 DFQATT, CDR2 SNEGSKA (reference sequence). For the CDR3, the DNA is TGCAGTGCTAGACTAGACCACGAGCAGTACTTC. Translation gives CSARLDHEQYF.

The chain couples TRBV5-6 to TRBJ1-2; D is unclear. V shed 1 base and J shed 6 bases, with 13 bases lying between them. Germline lookup yields CDR1 SGHDT and CDR2 YYEEEE. This CDR3 has 14 residues. The DNA of the CDR3 is TGTGCCAGCAGCTTGTACGCGCGGCTGAATGGCTACACCTTC. This sequence encodes CASSLYARLNGYTF.

V and J are TRBV20-1 and TRBJ2-1, with D tentatively TRBD1 or TRBD2 (5 bases each). Germline-derived CDR1 and CDR2 are DFQATT and SNEGSKA (reference sequence). This CDR3 region has 11 residues. With 5 bases removed from V and 15 bases from J, the gap between germline ends came to 17 bases. This CDR3 reads CSAGGARGWFF. In nucleotides, the CDR3 is TGCAGTGCTGGAGGCGCTAGGGGATGGTTCTTC.

The chain combines TRBV6-6 with TRBJ1-1; possibly TRBD1 for D (5 bases). V was pared by 8 bases and J by 1 base, with 11 bases between. Germline V gene lookup returns CDR1 MNHNY and CDR2 SVGAGI (reference sequence). There are 13 residues in the CDR3. The CDR3 DNA is TGTGCCAGCCGCAGGGTAGAGAACACTGAAGCTTTCTTT. The encoded protein is CASRRVENTEAFF.

The genes are TRBV2 and TRBJ1-2; 12 nucleotides agree with TRBD1. The ends lost 5 bases at V and 5 bases at J; junction bases unmatched: 15. The CDR3 covers 18 residues. Looked up from germline, CDR1 is SNHLY and CDR2 is FYNNEI. CDR3 sequence: CASSPTVGTGGTLYGYTF. The CDR3 DNA reads as TGTGCCAGCAGTCCAACGGTAGGGACAGGGGGCACTCTATATGGCTACACCTTC.

The rearrangement uses TRBV6-5 and TRBJ2-7; 12 bases line up with TRBD2. V lost 6 bases, J lost 7 bases, and 7 bases stayed unmatched. The CDR3 covers 14 residues. Looked up from germline, CDR1 is MNHEY and CDR2 is SVGAGI. CDR3 sequence (DNA): TGTGCCAGCAGCCCCCTAGCGGGGGGGCGAGAGCAGTACTTC. It encodes CASSPLAGGREQYF.

This clone was seen a single time. The chain combines TRBV5-4 with TRBJ2-3; 15 bases match TRBD2. V gave up 2 bases and J gave up 0 bases; unmatched junction bases: 10. The CDR3 is 20 residues long. Looked up from germline, CDR1 is SGHNT and CDR2 is YYREEE (reference sequence). The CDR3 region is CASSFRWTSGGASSTDTQYF. The CDR3 DNA is TGTGCCAGCAGCTTTCGATGGACTAGCGGGGGGGCGTCTAGCACAGATACGCAGTATTTT.

V and J are TRBV27 and TRBJ2-7, with D possibly being TRBD1 (8 bases). Between the trimmed V and J ends, which lost 5 bases and 7 bases, there was a span of 24 bases. Germline CDR1 reads MNHEY; CDR2 reads SMNVEV (reference sequence). This CDR3 has 16 amino acids. The CDR3 nucleotides are TGTGCCAGCAGTCACCACGGGGGGACAGGTGCCTGGGAGCAGTACTTC. Translating gives CASSHHGGTGAWEQYF.

This clone was counted between two and nine times. The chain couples TRBV19 to TRBJ2-3; the match to TRBD1 covers 8 bases. Germline loops: CDR1 LNHDA, CDR2 SQIVND (reference sequence). With V trimmed by 5 bases and J by 0 bases, 10 bases remained unmatched. The CDR3 is 17 amino acids. CDR3 region: CASSLAGTGSSTDTQYF. The CDR3 bases are TGTGCCAGTAGTTTAGCCGGGACAGGATCTAGCACAGATACGCAGTATTTT. The full variable domain, rest sourced from reference TRBV19 and TRBJ2-3, is DGGITQSPKYLFRKEGQNVTLSCEQNLNHDAMYWYRQDPGQGLRLIYYSQIVNDFQKGDIAEGYSVSREKKESFPLTVTSAQKNPTAFYLCASSLAGTGSSTDTQYFGPGTRLTVL.

This chain connects TRBV6-5 to TRBJ1-1; D remains ambiguous. Germline values: CDR1 MNHEY, CDR2 SVGAGI. V was trimmed by 5 bases and J by 2 bases, leaving 9 bases between them. The CDR3 is 13 amino acids. CDR3 bases: TGTGCCAGCAGTACCCGGGGAAACACTGAAGCTTTCTTT. Encoded protein: CASSTRGNTEAFF.

The DNA for the CDR3 is TGCAGCGTTGCCCCTCAGGGGGCCGGCGAGCAGTACTTC. Translated: CSVAPQGAGEQYF. The chain combines TRBV29-1 with TRBJ2-7; 8 bases line up with TRBD1. V lost 4 bases, J lost 6 bases, and 8 bases stayed unmatched. Looked up from germline, CDR1 is SQVTM and CDR2 is ANQGSEA. The CDR3 consists of 13 residues.

The rearrangement links TRBV6-6 to TRBJ1-2; the match to TRBD1 covers 9 bases. The CDR3 runs to 13 residues. Germline lookup yields CDR1 MNHNY and CDR2 SVGAGI (reference sequence). Germline trimming cut 6 bases from V and 7 bases from J; bases unmatched to any gene: 6. CDR3 in DNA: TGTGCCAGCAGGGGACAGGGAGATATTGGCTACACCTTC. Amino acid sequence: CASRGQGDIGYTF.

This chain joins TRBV2 and TRBJ2-6; 7 bases align to TRBD1. CDR1 and CDR2 (germline): SNHLY, FYNNEI. With V trimmed by 10 bases and J by 0 bases, 9 bases remained unmatched. This CDR3 is 16 amino acids long. The CDR3 sequence is CAIRTGLSSGANVLTF. CDR3 nucleotide sequence: TGTGCCATCCGGACAGGCCTCAGCTCTGGGGCCAACGTCCTGACTTTC.

This CDR3 is CASSLALGLKRNEQFF. For the CDR3, the DNA is TGTGCCAGCAGCTTAGCGCTAGGTCTGAAAAGGAATGAGCAGTTCTTC. The chain has TRBV7-2 and TRBJ2-1; D uncertain. There are 16 residues in the CDR3. The V and J ends lost 0 bases and 7 bases respectively, with 16 bases between them. Germline assignment: CDR1 SGHTA and CDR2 FQGNSA.

The chain uses TRBV27 and TRBJ1-2; D gene unclear. The V gene lost 3 bases and the J gene lost 4 bases, with 18 bases spanning the gap. The length of the CDR3 is 16 residues. CDR1 and CDR2 (germline): MNHEY, SMNVEV (reference sequence). Here the CDR3 DNA reads TGTGCCAGCAGTTTTCGTGGTGAGAACCGAGGCTATGGCTACACCTTC. Translation: CASSFRGENRGYGYTF.

This clone has a handful of counts. The chain employs TRBV15 and TRBJ2-1, with TRBD2 matching over 10 bases. Per the germline V gene, CDR1 is LNHNV and CDR2 is YYDKDF (reference sequence). V was clipped by 4 bases and J by 2 bases; unmatched bases: 5. This CDR3 contains 16 residues. This CDR3 reads CATSTSGGAPYNEQFF. CDR3 nucleotide sequence: TGTGCCACCAGCACCAGCGGGGGGGCCCCCTACAATGAGCAGTTCTTC.

This rearrangement joins TRBV5-1 to TRBJ2-1; D not resolved. Trimming left V 0 bases short and J 7 bases short, with 14 bases between. The germline V gene has CDR1 SGHRS and CDR2 YFSETQ. The length of the CDR3 is 15 residues. CDR3 region: CASSLAVSTVNEQFF. The DNA for the CDR3 is TGCGCCAGCAGCTTGGCCGTGTCTACAGTTAATGAGCAGTTCTTC.

This clone was recorded once. The chain employs TRBV30 and TRBJ2-1; 7 nucleotides align to TRBD1. J was trimmed by 7 bases and V by 4 bases; bases with no gene match: 10. The CDR3 sequence is 14 residues long. CDR1 GTSNPN and CDR2 SVGIG come from the germline V gene (reference sequence). CDR3 DNA sequence: TGTGCCTGGACAAGGGGGCCGGGTGAAAATGAGCAGTTCTTC. This gives the protein CAWTRGPGENEQFF.